The next 27 T cell receptor beta chains were all read from a single sample in a study of blood T cell repertoires in COVID-19. Generated by immunoSEQ multiplex PCR, the TCRdb table keeps only in-frame clones and is missing some. The data hold approximately 200,000 clones, with 94% observed a single time. Sequencing was performed on peripheral blood. These receptors all stem from a young man with COVID-19, enrolled during active disease.

This clone has just a few counts. V usage is TRBV5-1 and J usage is TRBJ1-2; 9 nucleotides align to TRBD1. CDR1 SGHRS and CDR2 YFSETQ come from the germline V gene. The CDR3 has 14 amino acids. V was pared by 1 base and J by 8 bases, with 6 bases of the junction left unmatched. The CDR3 bases are TGCGCCAGCAGCTTGTACAGGGGGCAGGACGGCTACACCTTC. Translation gives CASSLYRGQDGYTF.

This clone was seen once. The chain joins TRBV12-3 or TRBV12-4 to TRBJ1-2; no reliable D call. V was pared by 6 bases and J by 3 bases, with 11 bases between. The CDR3 extends over 13 amino acids. CDR3 bases: TGTGCCAGCAGCCCCCAGGTTCACTATGGCTACACCTTC. Translating gives CASSPQVHYGYTF.

V gene TRBV3-1 (or the pseudogene TRBV3-2) combines with J gene TRBJ1-2; no reliable D call. V lost 1 base to trimming and J lost 5 bases, with 11 bases between them. The V gene's germline CDR1 is LGHDT and CDR2 YNNKEL (reference sequence). The CDR3 runs 14 residues. The CDR3 protein is CASSQVASAYGYTF. CDR3 in DNA: TGTGCCAGCAGCCAAGTAGCGTCAGCGTATGGCTACACCTTC.

The chain recombines TRBV10-3 with TRBJ2-1; TRBD2 matches 8 bases. V trimming: 0 bases; J trimming: 2 bases; junction bases outside the gene matches: 3. This CDR3 comprises 16 residues. Germline V gene lookup returns CDR1 ENHRY and CDR2 SYGVKD. The DNA of the CDR3 is TGTGCCATCAGTGAGTCGCGCGGGGGGACCTACAATGAGCAGTTCTTC. This translates into CAISESRGGTYNEQFF.

This clone was seen only a few times. The chain joins TRBV27 to TRBJ1-1; D ambiguous. Trimming pared 4 bases from V and 8 bases from J, leaving 11 bases between. This CDR3 has 12 amino acids. Germline CDR1 and CDR2: MNHEY and SMNVEV (reference sequence). Written as DNA, the CDR3 is TGTGCCAGCAGTTCGCCCAGTTCAGAAGCTTTCTTT. This codes for CASSSPSSEAFF.

The chain is built from TRBV10-3 and TRBJ2-7; D is possibly TRBD2 (6 bases). Trimming took 2 bases from V and 3 from J, leaving 11 bases between them. The CDR3 consists of 14 residues. Per the germline V gene, CDR1 is ENHRY and CDR2 is SYGVKD. For the CDR3, the DNA is TGTGCCATCAGTGAGCCGGGGGTGCACTACGAGCAGTACTTC. The encoded protein is CAISEPGVHYEQYF.

V is TRBV4-1 and J is TRBJ1-1; D remains unclear. V was clipped by 2 bases and J by 5 bases, with 18 bases between them. The germline V gene has CDR1 MGHRA and CDR2 YSYEKL. The CDR3 sequence is 16 residues long. For the CDR3, the DNA is TGCGCCAGCAGCCAACTCCTCACGAGACGGGAGACTGAAGCTTTCTTT. Protein: CASSQLLTRRETEAFF.

The chain uses TRBV18 and TRBJ1-1; D possibly corresponds to TRBD1 (6 bases). Germline V gives CDR1 KGHSH, CDR2 LQKENI. The CDR3 consists of 17 residues. Trimming took 9 bases from V and 1 from J, leaving 24 bases between them. CDR3 sequence (DNA): TGTGCCAGTACCGGACAGTCGGTATCTTCTTCGAACACTGAAGCTTTCTTT. Protein product: CASTGQSVSSSNTEAFF. The variable domain in full, completed from reference TRBV18 and TRBJ1-1, reads NAGVMQNPRHLVRRRGQEARLRCSPMKGHSHVYWYRQLPEEGLKFMVYLQKENIIDESGMPKERFSAEFPKEGPSILRIQQVVRGDSAAYFCASTGQSVSSSNTEAFFGQGTRLTVV.

The chain recombines TRBV7-9 with TRBJ1-2; D perhaps matches TRBD1 (5 bases). The CDR3 length is 19 residues. With 7 bases removed from V and 3 bases from J, the gap between germline ends came to 30 bases. Germline CDR1 reads SEHNR; CDR2 reads FQNEAQ (reference sequence). The CDR3 region is CASNTKNSLGGDIYYGYTF. The CDR3 DNA reads as TGTGCCAGCAACACTAAAAATTCCCTCGGGGGAGATATCTACTATGGCTACACCTTC.

The chain uses TRBV5-1 and TRBJ1-6; possibly TRBD1 for D (5 bases). The germline gives CDR1 SGHRS, CDR2 YFSETQ. This CDR3 has 16 amino acids. The V end was cut by 0 bases, the J end by 14 bases, with 21 bases between. The CDR3 DNA follows: TGCGCCAGCAGCTTGGCACGAGGAGGGGCACAAAGGACCCTCCACTTT. This translates into CASSLARGGAQRTLHF.

V gene TRBV3-1 (or the pseudogene TRBV3-2) combines with J gene TRBJ1-1; 7 bases are a match to TRBD1. The CDR3 consists of 14 residues. Germline CDR1 is LGHDT and CDR2 is YNNKEL (reference sequence). J lost 6 bases, V lost 4 bases, and 8 bases had no gene match. CDR3 coding DNA: TGTGCCAGCAGCCTCCGACAGGGAGAGGCTGAAGCTTTCTTT. This gives the protein CASSLRQGEAEAFF.

The chain recombines TRBV3-1 (or the pseudogene TRBV3-2) with TRBJ1-1, with D perhaps TRBD1 (6 bases). Per the germline V gene, CDR1 is LGHDT and CDR2 is YNNKEL (reference sequence). CDR3 length: 13 residues. The V end was cut by 4 bases, the J end by 8 bases, with 14 bases between. The CDR3 DNA sequence: TGTGCCAGCAGCCCACAGGGTTTATGGGAAGCTTTCTTT. Amino acids: CASSPQGLWEAFF.

The chain recombines TRBV19 with TRBJ1-2; 7 bases match TRBD1. CDR1 is LNHDA and CDR2 is SQIVND in the germline V gene (reference sequence). Trimming at V came to 6 bases and at J to 0 bases, leaving 10 bases not matched to a gene. The CDR3 extends over 16 amino acids. The CDR3 DNA is TGTGCCAGTAGCCCATACGCGGGACAGACTAACTATGGCTACACCTTC. It translates to CASSPYAGQTNYGYTF.

V usage is TRBV19 and J usage is TRBJ1-1, with TRBD1 matching 7 bases. Germline V gene lookup returns CDR1 LNHDA and CDR2 SQIVND (reference sequence). CDR3 length: 11 residues. Unmatched junction bases numbered 0, after V lost 4 bases and J lost 7 bases. CDR3 bases: TGTGCCAGTAGTAGACAGGGTGAAGCTTTCTTT. Protein sequence: CASSRQGEAFF.

This clone was counted a single time. The gene calls are TRBV6-6 and TRBJ2-1, with 8 positions matching TRBD2. Germline trimming cut 6 bases from V and 5 bases from J; bases unmatched to any gene: 9. This CDR3 is 15 amino acids long. In germline, CDR1 is MNHNY, CDR2 SVGAGI (reference sequence). CDR3 nucleotides: TGTGCCAGCAGCGCCGCCAGCGGGGGACACAATGAGCAGTTCTTC. Translating it yields CASSAASGGHNEQFF.

The chain has TRBV3-1 (or the pseudogene TRBV3-2) and TRBJ1-1, with TRBD1 identical over 10 bases. Germline CDR1 and CDR2: LGHDT and YNNKEL (reference sequence). This CDR3 is built from 15 residues. The V segment lost 4 bases and the J segment 6 bases; nucleotides outside the gene matches: 8. Here the CDR3 reads CASSPRDRGGAEAFF. CDR3 nucleotides: TGTGCCAGCAGCCCCCGGGACAGGGGAGGGGCTGAAGCTTTCTTT.

This clone was detected only once. V usage is TRBV9 and J usage is TRBJ1-4; D gene ambiguous. Germline V CDR1 and CDR2: SGDLS, YYNGEE. The CDR3 runs 17 residues. V lost 0 bases, J lost 0 bases, and 12 bases lay in between. CDR3: CASSVGGGRSTNEKLFF. In DNA form, the CDR3 reads TGTGCCAGCAGCGTAGGTGGAGGGCGGTCAACTAATGAAAAACTGTTTTTT.

The rearrangement uses TRBV6-5 and TRBJ2-3, with TRBD2 identical over 7 bases. CDR3 length: 14 amino acids. Per germline, CDR1 MNHEY and CDR2 SVGAGI. With 7 bases clipped from V and 4 bases from J, the junction kept 8 bases outside the gene matches. In nucleotides, the CDR3 is TGTGCCAGCACCAAGGGAGGGAACGCAGATACGCAGTATTTT. This codes for CASTKGGNADTQYF.

This chain connects TRBV7-2 to TRBJ1-3; D not certain. V lost 0 bases to trimming and J lost 0 bases, with 6 bases between them. This CDR3 contains 15 residues. Germline values: CDR1 SGHTA, CDR2 FQGNSA. CDR3 sequence (DNA): TGTGCCAGCAGCTTAGCTAGTCGCTCTGGAAACACCATATATTTT. Encoded protein: CASSLASRSGNTIYF.

V usage is TRBV6-1 and J usage is TRBJ1-2; D is perhaps TRBD1 (6 bases). Trimming removed 5 bases from V and 7 bases from J, with 14 bases in between. CDR3 length: 13 amino acids. Looked up from germline, CDR1 is MNHNS and CDR2 is SASEGT. Here the CDR3 DNA reads TGTGCCAGCAGTTCCAGGGGCGCGGTTGGCTACACCTTC. This translates into CASSSRGAVGYTF.

This clone was seen only once. J is TRBJ2-2 and V is TRBV4-1, with TRBD1 identical over 9 bases. Looked up from germline, CDR1 is MGHRA and CDR2 is YSYEKL. V lost 3 bases to trimming and J lost 5 bases; unmatched junction nucleotides: 7. This CDR3 is 16 amino acids long. CDR3 coding DNA: TGCGCCAGCAGCCAGGGGCGGGACAGGGTTACCGGGGAGCTGTTTTTT. Translation: CASSQGRDRVTGELFF.

Remarks on this clone: Other DNA sequences within the sample encode an identical CDR3. This rearrangement joins TRBV6-1 to TRBJ1-2; D gene unclear. In germline, CDR1 is MNHNS, CDR2 SASEGT. The V end lost 3 bases, the J end lost 2 bases, and 10 bases lay between the germline ends. This CDR3 comprises 14 residues. CDR3 amino acids: CASSDRGGNYGYTF. CDR3 coding DNA: TGTGCCAGCAGTGATCGGGGAGGAAACTATGGCTACACCTTC.

CDR3 protein: CAWSAGRIYGYTF. The CDR3, as DNA: TGTGCCTGGTCCGCGGGACGGATCTATGGCTACACCTTC. The chain links TRBV30 to TRBJ1-2; perhaps TRBD1 as D (5 bases). This CDR3 comprises 13 residues. V lost 5 bases and J lost 4, with 14 bases in between. Germline V lookup: CDR1 GTSNPN, CDR2 SVGIG (reference sequence).

The chain carries TRBV2 and TRBJ2-5, with 7 bases aligning to TRBD2. V lost 9 bases, J lost 5 bases, and 9 bases stayed unmatched. The CDR3 is 13 amino acids. The germline V gene has CDR1 SNHLY and CDR2 FYNNEI. The CDR3 sequence: CASSRGDWETQYF. As DNA, the CDR3 is TGTGCCAGTTCTCGGGGGGATTGGGAGACCCAGTACTTC.

J is TRBJ2-1 and V is TRBV10-2, with D maybe TRBD1 (6 bases). Per germline, CDR1 WSHSY and CDR2 SAAADI. Trimming removed 0 bases from V and 6 bases from J, with 6 bases in between. The CDR3 totals 13 residues. The CDR3 coding sequence is TGCGCCAGCAGTGAGTCACAGGGCAATGAGCAGTTCTTC. This translates into CASSESQGNEQFF.

J is TRBJ1-2 and V is TRBV2; 7 nucleotides agree with TRBD1. Germline CDR1 is SNHLY and CDR2 is FYNNEI. There are 16 residues in the CDR3. V lost 6 bases, J lost 7 bases, and 17 bases stayed unmatched. The CDR3 here is CASSPGQPTIRPGYTF. For the CDR3, the DNA is TGTGCCAGCAGCCCGGGACAGCCCACAATACGGCCTGGCTACACCTTC. The full variable domain, completed using reference TRBV2 and TRBJ1-2, is EPEVTQTPSHQVTQMGQEVILRCVPISNHLYFYWYRQILGQKVEFLVSFYNNEISEKSEIFDDQFSVERPDGSNFTLKIRSTKLEDSAMYFCASSPGQPTIRPGYTFGSGTRLTVV.

The chain links TRBV6-5 to TRBJ1-5; 7 bases map to TRBD1. CDR1 and CDR2 from the germline V gene are MNHEY and SVGAGI. The CDR3 sequence is 12 residues long. V lost 8 bases to trimming and J lost 4 bases; unmatched junction nucleotides: 2. This CDR3 is CASARGNQPQHF. The CDR3 DNA is TGTGCCAGCGCCAGGGGGAATCAGCCCCAGCATTTT.